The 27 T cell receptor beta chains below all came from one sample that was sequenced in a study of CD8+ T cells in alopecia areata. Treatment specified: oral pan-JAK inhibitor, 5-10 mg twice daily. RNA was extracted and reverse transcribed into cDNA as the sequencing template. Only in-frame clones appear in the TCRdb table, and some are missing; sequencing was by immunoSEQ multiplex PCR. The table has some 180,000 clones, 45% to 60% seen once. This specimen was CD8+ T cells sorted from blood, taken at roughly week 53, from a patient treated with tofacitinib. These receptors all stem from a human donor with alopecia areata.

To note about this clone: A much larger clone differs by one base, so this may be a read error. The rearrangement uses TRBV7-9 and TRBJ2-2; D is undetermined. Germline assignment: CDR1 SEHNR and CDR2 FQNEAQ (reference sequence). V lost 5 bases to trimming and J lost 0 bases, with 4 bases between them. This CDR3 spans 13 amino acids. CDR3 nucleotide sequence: TGTGCCAGCAGCCCTGCGAACACCGGGGAGCTGTTTTTT. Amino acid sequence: CASSPANTGELFF.

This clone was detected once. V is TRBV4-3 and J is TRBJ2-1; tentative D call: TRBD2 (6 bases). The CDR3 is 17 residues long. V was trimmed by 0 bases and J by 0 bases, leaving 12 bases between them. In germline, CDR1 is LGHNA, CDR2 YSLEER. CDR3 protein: CASSQDWGGSSYNEQFF. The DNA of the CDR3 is TGCGCCAGCAGCCAAGATTGGGGAGGAAGCTCCTACAATGAGCAGTTCTTC.

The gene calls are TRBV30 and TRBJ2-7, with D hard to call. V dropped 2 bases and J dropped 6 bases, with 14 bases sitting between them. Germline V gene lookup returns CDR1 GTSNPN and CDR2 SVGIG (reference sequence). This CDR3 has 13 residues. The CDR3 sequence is CAWSRTGSREQYF. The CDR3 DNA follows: TGTGCCTGGAGTCGAACGGGTTCCCGCGAGCAGTACTTC.

The CDR3 here is CASSPGAGGTDTQYF. The CDR3 DNA is TGTGCCAGCTCACCAGGGGCAGGCGGCACAGATACGCAGTATTTT. The chain uses TRBV18 and TRBJ2-3, with a weak D call TRBD1 (5 bases). Germline-derived CDR1 and CDR2 are KGHSH and LQKENI. The CDR3 loop spans 15 amino acids. Trimming cost V 2 bases and J 1 base, with 10 bases left between them.

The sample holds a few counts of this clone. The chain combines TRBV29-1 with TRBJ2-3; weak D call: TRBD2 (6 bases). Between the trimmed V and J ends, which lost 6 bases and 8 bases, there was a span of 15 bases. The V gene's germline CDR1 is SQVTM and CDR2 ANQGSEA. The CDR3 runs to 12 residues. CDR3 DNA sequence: TGCAGCGTCGACCCGACTAGAGGTACGCAGTATTTT. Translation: CSVDPTRGTQYF.

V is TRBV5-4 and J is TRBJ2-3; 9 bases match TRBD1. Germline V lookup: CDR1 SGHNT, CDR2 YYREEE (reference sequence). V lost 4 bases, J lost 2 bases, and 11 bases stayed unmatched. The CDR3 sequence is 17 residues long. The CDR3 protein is CASSPRSGQGLTDTQYF. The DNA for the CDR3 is TGTGCCAGCAGCCCGAGGTCGGGACAGGGTCTCACAGATACGCAGTATTTT.

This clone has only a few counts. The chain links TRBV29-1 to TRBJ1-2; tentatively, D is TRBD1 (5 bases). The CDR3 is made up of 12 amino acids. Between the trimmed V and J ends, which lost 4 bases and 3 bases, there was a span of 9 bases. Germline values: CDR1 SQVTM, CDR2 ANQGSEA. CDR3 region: CSVVRADYGYTF. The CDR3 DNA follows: TGCAGCGTTGTCAGGGCCGACTATGGCTACACCTTC.

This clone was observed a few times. The chain's CDR3 is CASSIWTDIETQYF. In nucleotides, the CDR3 is TGTGCCAGCAGCATCTGGACGGATATAGAGACCCAGTACTTC. The chain uses TRBV7-9 and TRBJ2-5; D gene unclear. V gave up 5 bases and J gave up 4 bases, with 14 bases separating them. Germline V CDR1 and CDR2: SEHNR, FQNEAQ (reference sequence). This CDR3 contains 14 residues.

CDR3 DNA: TGTGCCAGCAGGAAAGACAGGGAATGGGTCTATGGCTACACCTTC. Its translation is CASRKDREWVYGYTF. The V call is TRBV27, the J call TRBJ1-2; 7 bases match TRBD1. The CDR3 consists of 15 residues. Germline CDR1 reads MNHEY; CDR2 reads SMNVEV (reference sequence). The J segment lost 4 bases and the V segment lost 6 bases, leaving 11 bases of the junction unmatched.

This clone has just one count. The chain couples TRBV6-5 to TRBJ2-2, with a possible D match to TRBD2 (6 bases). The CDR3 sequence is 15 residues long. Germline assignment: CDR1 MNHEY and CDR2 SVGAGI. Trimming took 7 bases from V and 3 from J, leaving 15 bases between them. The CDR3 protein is CASTPGGMDTGELFF. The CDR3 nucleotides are TGTGCCAGCACCCCCGGGGGAATGGACACCGGGGAGCTGTTTTTT.

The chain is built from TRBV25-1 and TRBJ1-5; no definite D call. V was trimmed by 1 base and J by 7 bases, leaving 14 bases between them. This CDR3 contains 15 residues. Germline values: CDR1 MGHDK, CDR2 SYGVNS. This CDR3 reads CASSEFEGPSQPQHF. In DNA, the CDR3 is TGTGCCAGCAGTGAATTCGAAGGACCGAGCCAGCCCCAGCATTTT. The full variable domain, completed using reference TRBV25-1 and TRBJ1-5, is EADIYQTPRYLVIGTGKKITLECSQTMGHDKMYWYQQDPGMELHLIHYSYGVNSTEKGDLSSESTVSRIRTEHFPLTLESARPSHTSQYLCASSEFEGPSQPQHFGDGTRLSIL.

The CDR3 loop reads CASSSGHQPQHF. DNA for the CDR3: TGTGCCAGCAGCTCGGGGCATCAGCCCCAGCATTTT. The J gene is TRBJ1-5, the V gene TRBV13; a possible D gene is TRBD1 (5 bases). CDR1 and CDR2 (germline): PRHDT, FYEKMQ (reference sequence). The CDR3 is 12 amino acids. Trimming left V 4 bases short and J 5 bases short, with 6 bases between.

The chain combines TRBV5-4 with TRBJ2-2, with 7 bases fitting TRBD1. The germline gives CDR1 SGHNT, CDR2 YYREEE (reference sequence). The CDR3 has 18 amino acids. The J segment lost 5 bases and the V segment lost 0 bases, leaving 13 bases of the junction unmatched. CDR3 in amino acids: CASSLGFEAGGRTGELFF. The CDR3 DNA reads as TGTGCCAGCAGCTTGGGGTTCGAGGCAGGGGGAAGAACCGGGGAGCTGTTTTTT.

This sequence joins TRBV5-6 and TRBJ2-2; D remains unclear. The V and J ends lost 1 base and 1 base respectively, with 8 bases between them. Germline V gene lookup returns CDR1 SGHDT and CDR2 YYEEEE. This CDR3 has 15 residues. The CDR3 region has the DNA TGTGCCAGCAGCTTGTGGCAAGGGAACACCGGGGAGCTGTTTTTT. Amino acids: CASSLWQGNTGELFF. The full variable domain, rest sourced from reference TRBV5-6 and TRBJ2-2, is DAGVTQSPTHLIKTRGQQVTLRCSPKSGHDTVSWYQQALGQGPQFIFQYYEEEERQRGNFPDRFSGHQFPNYSSELNVNALLLGDSALYLCASSLWQGNTGELFFGEGSRLTVL.

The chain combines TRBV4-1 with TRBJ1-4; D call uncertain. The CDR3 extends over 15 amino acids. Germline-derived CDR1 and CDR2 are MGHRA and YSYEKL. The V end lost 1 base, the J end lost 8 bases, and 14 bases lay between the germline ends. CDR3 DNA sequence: TGCGCCAGCAGCCAAGCTCCGGTCTTGGGGGAAAAACTGTTTTTT. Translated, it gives CASSQAPVLGEKLFF.

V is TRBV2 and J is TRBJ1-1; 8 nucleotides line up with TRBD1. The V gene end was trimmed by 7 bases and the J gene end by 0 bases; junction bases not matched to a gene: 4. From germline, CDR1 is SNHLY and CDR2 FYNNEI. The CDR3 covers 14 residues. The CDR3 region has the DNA TGTGCCAGCATTAGACAGGGGTTGAACACTGAAGCTTTCTTT. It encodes CASIRQGLNTEAFF.

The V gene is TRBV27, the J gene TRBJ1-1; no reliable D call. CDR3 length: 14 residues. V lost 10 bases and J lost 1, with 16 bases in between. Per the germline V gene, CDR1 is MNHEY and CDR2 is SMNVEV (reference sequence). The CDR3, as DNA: TGTGCCACCCCCCCCGAAGTCAAGAACACTGAAGCTTTCTTT. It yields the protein CATPPEVKNTEAFF.

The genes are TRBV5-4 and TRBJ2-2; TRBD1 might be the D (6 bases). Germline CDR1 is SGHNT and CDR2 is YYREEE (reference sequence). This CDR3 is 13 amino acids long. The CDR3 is CAKADRNTGELFF. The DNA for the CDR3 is TGTGCTAAAGCGGACAGGAACACCGGGGAGCTGTTTTTT.

CDR3 bases: TGCGCCAGCAGCTTGGAAGGGGGCATCCACGAGCAGTACTTC. Residues: CASSLEGGIHEQYF. The V gene is TRBV5-1, the J gene TRBJ2-7, with 7 nucleotides matching TRBD1. Germline CDR1 SGHRS, CDR2 YFSETQ. V lost 0 bases, J lost 5 bases, and 5 bases stayed unmatched. The CDR3 is 14 residues long.

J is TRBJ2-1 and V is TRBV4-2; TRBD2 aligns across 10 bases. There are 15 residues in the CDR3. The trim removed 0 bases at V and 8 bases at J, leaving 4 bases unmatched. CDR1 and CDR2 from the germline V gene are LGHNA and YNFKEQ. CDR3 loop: CASSQDERGGDEQFF. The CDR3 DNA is TGTGCCAGCAGCCAAGATGAGCGGGGGGGCGATGAGCAGTTCTTC.

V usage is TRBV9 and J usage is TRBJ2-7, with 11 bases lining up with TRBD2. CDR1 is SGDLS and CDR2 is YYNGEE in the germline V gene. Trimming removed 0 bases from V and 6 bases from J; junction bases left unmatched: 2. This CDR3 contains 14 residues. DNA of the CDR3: TGTGCCAGCAGCGTAGGACTAGCGGGGATCGAGCAGTACTTC. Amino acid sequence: CASSVGLAGIEQYF.

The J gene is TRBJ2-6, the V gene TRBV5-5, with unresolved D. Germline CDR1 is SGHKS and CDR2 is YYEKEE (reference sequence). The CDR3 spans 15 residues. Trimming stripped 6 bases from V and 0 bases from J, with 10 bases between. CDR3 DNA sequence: TGTGCCAGCACCCTTCTTTCCTCTGGGGCCAACGTCCTGACTTTC. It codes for CASTLLSSGANVLTF.

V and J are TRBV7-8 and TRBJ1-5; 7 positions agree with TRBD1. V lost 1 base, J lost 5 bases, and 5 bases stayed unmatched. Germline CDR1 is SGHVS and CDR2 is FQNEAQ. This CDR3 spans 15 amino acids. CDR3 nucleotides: TGTGCCAGCAGCTTAGTGAGGGGACAGTATCAGCCCCAGCATTTT. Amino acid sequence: CASSLVRGQYQPQHF.

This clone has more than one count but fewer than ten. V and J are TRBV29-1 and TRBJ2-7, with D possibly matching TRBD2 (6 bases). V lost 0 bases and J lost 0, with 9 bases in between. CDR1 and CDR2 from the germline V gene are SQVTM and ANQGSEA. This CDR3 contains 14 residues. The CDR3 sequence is CSVEDHGGSYEQYF. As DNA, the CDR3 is TGCAGCGTTGAAGATCACGGGGGCTCCTACGAGCAGTACTTC.

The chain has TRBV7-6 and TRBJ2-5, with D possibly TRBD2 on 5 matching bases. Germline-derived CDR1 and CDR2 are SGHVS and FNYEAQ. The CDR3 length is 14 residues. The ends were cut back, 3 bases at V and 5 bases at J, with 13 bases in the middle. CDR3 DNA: TGTGCCAGCAGCTTCGTGCGGGTTTTGGAGACCCAGTACTTC. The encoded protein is CASSFVRVLETQYF. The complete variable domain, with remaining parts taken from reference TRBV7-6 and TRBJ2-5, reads GAGVSQSPRYKVTKRGQDVALRCDPISGHVSLYWYRQALGQGPEFLTYFNYEAQQDKSGLPNDRFSAERPEGSISTLTIQRTEQRDSAMYRCASSFVRVLETQYFGPGTRLLVL.

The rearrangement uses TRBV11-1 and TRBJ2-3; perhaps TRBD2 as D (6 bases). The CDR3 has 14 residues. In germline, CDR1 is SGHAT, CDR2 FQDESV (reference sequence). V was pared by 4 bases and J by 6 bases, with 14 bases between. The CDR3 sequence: CASSSTGTWDTQYF. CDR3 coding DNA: TGTGCCAGCAGCTCTACCGGGACTTGGGATACGCAGTATTTT.

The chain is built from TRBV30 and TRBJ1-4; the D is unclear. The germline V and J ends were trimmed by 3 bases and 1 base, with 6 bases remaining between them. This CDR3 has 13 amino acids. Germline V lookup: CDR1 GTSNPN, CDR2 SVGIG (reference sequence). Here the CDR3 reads CAWSRETNEKLFF. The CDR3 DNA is TGTGCCTGGAGCCGTGAAACTAATGAAAAACTGTTTTTT.